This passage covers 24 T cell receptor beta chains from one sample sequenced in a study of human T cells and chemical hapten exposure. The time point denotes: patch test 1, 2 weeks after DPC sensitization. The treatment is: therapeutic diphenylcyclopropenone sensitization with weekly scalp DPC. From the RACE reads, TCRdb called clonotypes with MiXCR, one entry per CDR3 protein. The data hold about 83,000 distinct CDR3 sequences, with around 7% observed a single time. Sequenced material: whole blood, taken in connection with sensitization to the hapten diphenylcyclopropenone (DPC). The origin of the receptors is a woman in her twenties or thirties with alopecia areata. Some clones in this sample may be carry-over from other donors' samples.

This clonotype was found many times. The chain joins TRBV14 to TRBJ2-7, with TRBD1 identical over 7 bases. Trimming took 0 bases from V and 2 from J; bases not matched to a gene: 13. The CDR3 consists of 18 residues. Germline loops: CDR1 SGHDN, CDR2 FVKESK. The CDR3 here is CASSQEEHLGTVAYEQYF. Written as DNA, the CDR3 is TGTGCCAGCAGCCAAGAGGAACACCTCGGGACAGTCGCCTACGAGCAGTACTTC.

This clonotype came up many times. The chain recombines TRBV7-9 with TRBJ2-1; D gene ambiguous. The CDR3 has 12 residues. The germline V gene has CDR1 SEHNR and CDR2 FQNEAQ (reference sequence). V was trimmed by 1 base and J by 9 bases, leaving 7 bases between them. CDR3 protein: CASSLVLAEQFF. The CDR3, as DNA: TGTGCCAGCAGCTTAGTCCTCGCTGAGCAGTTCTTC.

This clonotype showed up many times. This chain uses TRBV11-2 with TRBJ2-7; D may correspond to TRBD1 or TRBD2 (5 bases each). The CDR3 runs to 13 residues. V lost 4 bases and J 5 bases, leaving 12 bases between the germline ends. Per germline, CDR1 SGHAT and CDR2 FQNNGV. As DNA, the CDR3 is TGTGCCAGCAGCTCGGGGCTTAGCAACGAGCAGTACTTC. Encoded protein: CASSSGLSNEQYF.

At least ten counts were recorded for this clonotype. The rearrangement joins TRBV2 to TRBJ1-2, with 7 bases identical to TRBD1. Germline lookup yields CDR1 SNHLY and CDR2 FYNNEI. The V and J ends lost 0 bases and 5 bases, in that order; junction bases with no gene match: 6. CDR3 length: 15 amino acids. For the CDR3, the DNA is TGTGCCAGCAGTGAAGCAGGGGGCGGTGCGTATGGCTACACCTTC. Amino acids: CASSEAGGGAYGYTF.

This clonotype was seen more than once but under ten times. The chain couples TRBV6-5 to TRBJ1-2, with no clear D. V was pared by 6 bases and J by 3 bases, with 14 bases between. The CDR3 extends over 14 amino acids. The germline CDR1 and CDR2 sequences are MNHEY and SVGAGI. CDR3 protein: CASSYKMGYYGYTF. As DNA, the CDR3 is TGTGCCAGCAGCTACAAGATGGGGTACTATGGCTACACCTTC.

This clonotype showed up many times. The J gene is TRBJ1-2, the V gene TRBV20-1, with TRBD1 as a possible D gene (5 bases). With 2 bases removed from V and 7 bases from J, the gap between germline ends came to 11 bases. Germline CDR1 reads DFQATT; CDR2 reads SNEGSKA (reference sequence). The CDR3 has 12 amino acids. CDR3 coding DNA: TGCAGTGCTAGAAGCGGGGCGAGTGGCTACACCTTC. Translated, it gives CSARSGASGYTF.

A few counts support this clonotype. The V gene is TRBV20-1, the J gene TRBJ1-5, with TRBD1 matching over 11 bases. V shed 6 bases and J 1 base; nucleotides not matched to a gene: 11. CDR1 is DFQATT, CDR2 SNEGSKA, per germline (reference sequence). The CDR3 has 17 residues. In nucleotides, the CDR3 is TGCAGTGCGCGGGACAGGGGGGGGAGTATGAGCAATCAGCCCCAGCATTTT. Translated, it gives CSARDRGGSMSNQPQHF.

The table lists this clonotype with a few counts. The CDR3 coding sequence is TGTGCCAGCAGCTCCAGCGGGGGGGCCCGAGGTACGCAGTATTTT. Amino acid sequence: CASSSSGGARGTQYF. V gene TRBV11-3 combines with J gene TRBJ2-3; 10 nucleotides line up with TRBD2. Germline CDR1 and CDR2: SGHNT and YENEEA. The ends lost 4 bases at V and 8 bases at J; junction bases unmatched: 9. The CDR3 has 15 residues.

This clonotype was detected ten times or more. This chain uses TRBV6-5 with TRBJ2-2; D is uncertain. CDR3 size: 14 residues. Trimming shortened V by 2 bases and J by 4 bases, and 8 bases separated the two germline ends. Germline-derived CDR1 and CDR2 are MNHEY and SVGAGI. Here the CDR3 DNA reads TGTGCCAGCAGTTACGGGGTCGGCACCGGGGAGCTGTTTTTT. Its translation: CASSYGVGTGELFF.

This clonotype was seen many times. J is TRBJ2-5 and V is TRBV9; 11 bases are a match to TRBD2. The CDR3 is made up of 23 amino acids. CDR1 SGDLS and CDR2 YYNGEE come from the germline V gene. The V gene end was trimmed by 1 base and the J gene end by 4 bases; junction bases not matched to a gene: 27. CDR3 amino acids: CASSVSPRSSSGGHRSPRETQYF. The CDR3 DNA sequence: TGTGCCAGCAGCGTAAGCCCGAGGAGTTCTAGCGGGGGGCACCGATCCCCCCGAGAGACCCAGTACTTC.

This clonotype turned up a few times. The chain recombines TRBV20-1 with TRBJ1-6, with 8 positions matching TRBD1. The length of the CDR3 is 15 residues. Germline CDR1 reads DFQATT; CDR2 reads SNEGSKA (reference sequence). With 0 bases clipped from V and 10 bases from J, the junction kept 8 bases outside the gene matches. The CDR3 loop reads CSARDSGQGNSPLHF. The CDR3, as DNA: TGCAGTGCTAGAGATAGTGGACAGGGTAACTCACCCCTCCACTTT.

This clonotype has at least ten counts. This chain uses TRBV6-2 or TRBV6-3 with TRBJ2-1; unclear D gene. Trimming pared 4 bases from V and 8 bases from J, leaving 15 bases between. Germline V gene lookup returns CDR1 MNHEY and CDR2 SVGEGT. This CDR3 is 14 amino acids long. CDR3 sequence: CASSSSLELDEQFF. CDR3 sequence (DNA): TGTGCCAGCAGTTCCTCGCTCGAACTGGATGAGCAGTTCTTC.

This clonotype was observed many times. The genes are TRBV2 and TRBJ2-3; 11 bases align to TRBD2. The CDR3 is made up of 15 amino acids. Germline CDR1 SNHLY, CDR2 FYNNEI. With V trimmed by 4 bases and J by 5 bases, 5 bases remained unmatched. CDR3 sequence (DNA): TGTGCCAGCAGTGTTAGCGGGGGGGCCCTAGATACGCAGTATTTT. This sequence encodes CASSVSGGALDTQYF.

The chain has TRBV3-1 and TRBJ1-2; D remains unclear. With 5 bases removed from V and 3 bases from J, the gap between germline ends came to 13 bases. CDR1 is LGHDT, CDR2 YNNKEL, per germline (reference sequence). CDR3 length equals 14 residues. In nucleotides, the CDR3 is TGTGCCAGCAGCGTCGGGAGCACCCACTATGGCTACACCTTC. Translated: CASSVGSTHYGYTF.

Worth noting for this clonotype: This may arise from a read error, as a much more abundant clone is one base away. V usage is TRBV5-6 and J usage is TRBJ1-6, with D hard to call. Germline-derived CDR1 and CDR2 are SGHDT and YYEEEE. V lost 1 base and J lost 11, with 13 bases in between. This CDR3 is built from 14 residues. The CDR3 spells CASSLLGLDAPLHF. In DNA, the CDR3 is TGTGCCAGCAGCTTGCTAGGGTTAGATGCACCCCTCCACTTT.

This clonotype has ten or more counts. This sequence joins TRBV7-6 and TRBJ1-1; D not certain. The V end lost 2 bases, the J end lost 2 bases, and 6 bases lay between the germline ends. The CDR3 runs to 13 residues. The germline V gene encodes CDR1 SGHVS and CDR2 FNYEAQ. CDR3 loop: CASSLPTNTEAFF. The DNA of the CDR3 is TGTGCCAGCAGCTTACCCACTAACACTGAAGCTTTCTTT.

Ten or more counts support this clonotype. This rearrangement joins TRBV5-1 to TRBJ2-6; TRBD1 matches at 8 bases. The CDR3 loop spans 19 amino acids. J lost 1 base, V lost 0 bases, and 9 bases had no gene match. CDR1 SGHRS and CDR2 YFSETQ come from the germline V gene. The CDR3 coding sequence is TGCGCCAGCAGCTTGGAGGTGGGACAGGACCGTTCTGGGGCCAACGTCCTGACTTTC. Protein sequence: CASSLEVGQDRSGANVLTF.

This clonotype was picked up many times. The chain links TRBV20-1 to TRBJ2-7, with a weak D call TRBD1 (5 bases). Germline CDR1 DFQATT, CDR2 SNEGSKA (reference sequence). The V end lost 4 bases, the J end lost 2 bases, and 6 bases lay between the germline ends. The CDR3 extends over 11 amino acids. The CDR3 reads CSANRPYEQYF. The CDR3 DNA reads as TGCAGTGCTAACAGGCCCTACGAGCAGTACTTC.

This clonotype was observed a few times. The CDR3 region is CASSPTRGEGADTQYF. As DNA, the CDR3 is TGTGCCAGCAGTCCTACTAGGGGCGAGGGGGCAGATACGCAGTATTTT. This chain connects TRBV12-3 or TRBV12-4 to TRBJ2-3; tentatively, D is TRBD1 (6 bases). This CDR3 spans 16 amino acids. Trimming left V 5 bases short and J 4 bases short, with 19 bases between.

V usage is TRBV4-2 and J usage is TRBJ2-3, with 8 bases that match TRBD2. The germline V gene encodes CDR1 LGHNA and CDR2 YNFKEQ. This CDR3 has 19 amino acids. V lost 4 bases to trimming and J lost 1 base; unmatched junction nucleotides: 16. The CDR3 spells CASSPGLAGGPSRTDTQYF. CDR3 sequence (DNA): TGTGCCAGCAGCCCCGGCCTCGCGGGGGGCCCTTCTCGCACAGATACGCAGTATTTT.

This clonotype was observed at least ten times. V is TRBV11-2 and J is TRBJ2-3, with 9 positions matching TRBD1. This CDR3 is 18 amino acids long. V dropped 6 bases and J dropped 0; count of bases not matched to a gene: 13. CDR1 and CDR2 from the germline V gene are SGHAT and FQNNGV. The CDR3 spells CASRPSSWGQGSTDTQYF. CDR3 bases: TGTGCCAGCAGACCGTCCTCATGGGGACAGGGTAGCACAGATACGCAGTATTTT.

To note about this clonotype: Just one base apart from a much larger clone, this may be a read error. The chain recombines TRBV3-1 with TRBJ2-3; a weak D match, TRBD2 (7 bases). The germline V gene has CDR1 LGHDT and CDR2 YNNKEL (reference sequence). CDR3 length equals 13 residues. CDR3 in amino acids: CASSPGGTDMQYF. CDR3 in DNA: TGTGCCAGCAGCCCGGGGGGCACAGATATGCAGTATTTT.

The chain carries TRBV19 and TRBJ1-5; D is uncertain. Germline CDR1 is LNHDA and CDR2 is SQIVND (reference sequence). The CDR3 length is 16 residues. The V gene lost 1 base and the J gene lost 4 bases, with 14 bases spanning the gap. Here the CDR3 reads CASSIAKGALNQPQHF. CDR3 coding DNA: TGTGCCAGTAGTATAGCCAAAGGAGCCCTGAATCAGCCCCAGCATTTT. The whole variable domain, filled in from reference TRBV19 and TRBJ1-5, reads DGGITQSPKYLFRKEGQNVTLSCEQNLNHDAMYWYRQDPGQGLRLIYYSQIVNDFQKGDIAEGYSVSREKKESFPLTVTSAQKNPTAFYLCASSIAKGALNQPQHFGDGTRLSIL.

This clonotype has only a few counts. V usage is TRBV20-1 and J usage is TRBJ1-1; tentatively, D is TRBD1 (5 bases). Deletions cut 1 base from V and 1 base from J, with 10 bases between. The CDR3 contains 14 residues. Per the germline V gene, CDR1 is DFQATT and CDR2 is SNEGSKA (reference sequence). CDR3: CSARVRTKNTEAFF. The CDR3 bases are TGCAGTGCTAGAGTCAGGACAAAGAACACTGAAGCTTTCTTT.